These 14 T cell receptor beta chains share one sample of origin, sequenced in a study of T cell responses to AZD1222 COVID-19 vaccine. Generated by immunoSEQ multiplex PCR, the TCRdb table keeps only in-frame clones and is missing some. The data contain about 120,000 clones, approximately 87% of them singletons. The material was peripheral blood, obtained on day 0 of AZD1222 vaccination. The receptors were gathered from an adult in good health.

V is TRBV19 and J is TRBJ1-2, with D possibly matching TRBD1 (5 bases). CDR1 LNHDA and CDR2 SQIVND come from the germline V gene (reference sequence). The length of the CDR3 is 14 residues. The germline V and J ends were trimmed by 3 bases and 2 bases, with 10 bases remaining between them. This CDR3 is CASSIGATNYGYTF. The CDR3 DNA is TGTGCCAGTAGTATCGGGGCAACCAACTATGGCTACACCTTC. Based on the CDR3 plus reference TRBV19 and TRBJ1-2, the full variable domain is DGGITQSPKYLFRKEGQNVTLSCEQNLNHDAMYWYRQDPGQGLRLIYYSQIVNDFQKGDIAEGYSVSREKKESFPLTVTSAQKNPTAFYLCASSIGATNYGYTFGSGTRLTVV.

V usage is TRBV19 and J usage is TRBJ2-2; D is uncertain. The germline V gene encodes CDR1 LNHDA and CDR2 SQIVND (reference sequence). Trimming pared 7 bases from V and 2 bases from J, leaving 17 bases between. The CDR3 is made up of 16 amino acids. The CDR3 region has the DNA TGTGCCAGTAACGCGCGAGGTCTCGGTAACACCGGGGAGCTGTTTTTT. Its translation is CASNARGLGNTGELFF.

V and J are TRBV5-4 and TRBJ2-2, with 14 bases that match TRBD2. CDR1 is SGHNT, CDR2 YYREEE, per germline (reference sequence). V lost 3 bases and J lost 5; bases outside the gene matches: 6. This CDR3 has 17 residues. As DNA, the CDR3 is TGTGCCAGCAGCTACGGGACTAGCGGGAGAGGGACCGGGGAGCTGTTTTTT. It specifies CASSYGTSGRGTGELFF.

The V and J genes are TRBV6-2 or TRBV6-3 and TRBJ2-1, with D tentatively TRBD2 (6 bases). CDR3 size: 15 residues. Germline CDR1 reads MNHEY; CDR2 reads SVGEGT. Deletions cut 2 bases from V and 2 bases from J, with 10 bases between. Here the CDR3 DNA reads TGTGCCAGCAGTTACGACCGGGAGCCCTACAATGAGCAGTTCTTC. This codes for CASSYDREPYNEQFF.

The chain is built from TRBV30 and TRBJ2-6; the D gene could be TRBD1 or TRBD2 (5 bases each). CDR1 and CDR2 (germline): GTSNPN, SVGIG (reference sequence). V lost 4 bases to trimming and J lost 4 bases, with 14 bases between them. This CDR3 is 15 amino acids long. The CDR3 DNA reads TGTGCCTGGAAGGTTTGGGGGTTAGGGGCCAACGTCCTGACTTTC. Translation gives CAWKVWGLGANVLTF.

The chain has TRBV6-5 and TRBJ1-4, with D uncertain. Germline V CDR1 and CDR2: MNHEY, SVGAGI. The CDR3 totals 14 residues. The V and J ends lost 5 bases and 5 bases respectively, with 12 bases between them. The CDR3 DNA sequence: TGTGCCAGCAGTAAACCCGGAGGCAATGAAAAACTGTTTTTT. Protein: CASSKPGGNEKLFF.

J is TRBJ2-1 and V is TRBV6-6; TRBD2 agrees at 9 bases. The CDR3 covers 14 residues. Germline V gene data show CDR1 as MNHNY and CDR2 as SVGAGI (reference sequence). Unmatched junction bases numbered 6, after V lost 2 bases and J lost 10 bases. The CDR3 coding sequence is TGTGCCAGCAGTTACCAGCGGGAGGTTGGAGAGCAGTTCTTC. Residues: CASSYQREVGEQFF.

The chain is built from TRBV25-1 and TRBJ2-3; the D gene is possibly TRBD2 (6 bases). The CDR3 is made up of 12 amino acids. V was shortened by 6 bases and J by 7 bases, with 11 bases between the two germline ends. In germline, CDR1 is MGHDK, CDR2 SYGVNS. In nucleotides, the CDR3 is TGTGCCAGCAGGGAGGGTTCTTATACGCAGTATTTT. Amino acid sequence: CASREGSYTQYF.

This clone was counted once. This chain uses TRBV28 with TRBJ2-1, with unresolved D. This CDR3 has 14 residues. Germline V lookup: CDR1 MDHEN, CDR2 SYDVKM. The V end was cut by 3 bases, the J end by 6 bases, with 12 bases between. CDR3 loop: CASSFHLPGNEQFF. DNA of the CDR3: TGTGCCAGCAGTTTTCATTTGCCTGGCAATGAGCAGTTCTTC.

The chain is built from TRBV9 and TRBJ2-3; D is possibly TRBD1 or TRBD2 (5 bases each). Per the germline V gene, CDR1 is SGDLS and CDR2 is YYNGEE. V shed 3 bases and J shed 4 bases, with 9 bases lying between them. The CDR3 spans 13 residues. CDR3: CASSAGTADTQYF. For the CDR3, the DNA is TGTGCCAGCAGCGCCGGGACCGCAGATACGCAGTATTTT.

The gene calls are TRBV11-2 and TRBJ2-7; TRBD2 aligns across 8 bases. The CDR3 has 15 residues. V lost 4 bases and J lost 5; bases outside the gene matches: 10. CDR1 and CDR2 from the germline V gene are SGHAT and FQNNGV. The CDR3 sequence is CASSSRPGLEDEQYF. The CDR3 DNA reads TGTGCCAGCAGCTCGCGGCCGGGACTAGAGGACGAGCAGTACTTC.

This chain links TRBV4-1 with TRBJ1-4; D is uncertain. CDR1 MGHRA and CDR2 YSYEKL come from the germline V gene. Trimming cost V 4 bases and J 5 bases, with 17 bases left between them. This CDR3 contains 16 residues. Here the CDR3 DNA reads TGCGCCAGCAGCCCGGATCCCCAAGGTCGGAATGAAAAACTGTTTTTT. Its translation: CASSPDPQGRNEKLFF.

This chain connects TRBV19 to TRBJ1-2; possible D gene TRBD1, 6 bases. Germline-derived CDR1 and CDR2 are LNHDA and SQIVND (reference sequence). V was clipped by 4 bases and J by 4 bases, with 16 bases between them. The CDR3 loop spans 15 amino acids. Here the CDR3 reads CASSNGGWDPYGYTF. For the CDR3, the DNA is TGTGCCAGTAGTAACGGGGGCTGGGACCCCTATGGCTACACCTTC.

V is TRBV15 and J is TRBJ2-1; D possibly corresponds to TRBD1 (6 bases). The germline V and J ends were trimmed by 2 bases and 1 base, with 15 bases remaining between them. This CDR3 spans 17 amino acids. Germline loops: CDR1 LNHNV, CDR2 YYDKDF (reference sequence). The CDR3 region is CATSRTQGSLSYNEQFF. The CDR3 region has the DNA TGTGCCACCAGCAGAACACAGGGAAGCTTATCCTACAATGAGCAGTTCTTC.